The TCR beta chain described here comes from a study of human T cells and chemical hapten exposure. Study in general: Among samples, TCR yields varied mainly because of small differences in pooled library volume. Findings and limits, study-wide: Sensitization with DPC brought no change to TCRs above 1 in 1000 in frequency.

Germline values: CDR1 MNHNS, CDR2 SASEGT. V was trimmed by 4 bases and J by 2 bases, leaving 11 bases between them. This CDR3 contains 14 residues. As to this clonotype: Antigen: not known.

Time point meaning: healthy volunteer bleed at 2 weeks. It was from unfractionated whole blood that total RNA was extracted. The library tagged each cDNA molecule with unique molecular identifiers. TCRdb itself ran the RACE reads through MiXCR, one entry per CDR3 protein. The sample shows about 130,000 distinct CDR3 sequences, approximately 9.5% of them seen only once. Sequenced material: whole blood. The V and J genes are TRBV6-1 and TRBJ1-2; D is uncertain. The sequence came from a male donor in good health. Some clones in this sample may be carry-over from other donors' samples. The CDR3 DNA sequence: TGTGCCAGCAGTGTGGAGGGAAGGAACTATGGCTACACCTTC. This sequence encodes CASSVEGRNYGYTF.